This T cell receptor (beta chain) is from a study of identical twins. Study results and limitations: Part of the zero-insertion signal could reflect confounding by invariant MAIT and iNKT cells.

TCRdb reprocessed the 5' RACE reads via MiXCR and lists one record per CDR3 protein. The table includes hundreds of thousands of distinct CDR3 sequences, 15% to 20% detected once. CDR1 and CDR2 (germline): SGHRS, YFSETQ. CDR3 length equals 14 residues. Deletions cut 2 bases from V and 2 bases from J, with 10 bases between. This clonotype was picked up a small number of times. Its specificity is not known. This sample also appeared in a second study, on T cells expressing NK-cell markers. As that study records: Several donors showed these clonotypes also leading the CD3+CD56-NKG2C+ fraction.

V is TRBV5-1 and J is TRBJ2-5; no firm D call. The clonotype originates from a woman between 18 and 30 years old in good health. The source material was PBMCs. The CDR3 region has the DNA TGCGCCAGCAGCTTCTCCCTACCACAAGAGACCCAGTACTTC. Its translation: CASSFSLPQETQYF.